This TCR beta chain was found in a study of T cell responses to AZD1222 COVID-19 vaccine. Study in general: Analyses pooled second doses at about 4 or about 12 weeks.

Overall study findings and caveats: Recipients of AZD1222 seropositive at baseline numbered only 6 or 7. Vaccination with two AZD1222 doses was followed by a rise in Spike-specific TCR breadth and depth.

CDR1 and CDR2 (germline): MDHEN, SYDVKM. This CDR3 spans 14 amino acids. The V end lost 3 bases, the J end lost 0 bases, and 3 bases lay between the germline ends. Turning to this clone: What it recognizes is unknown.

The data were produced by immunoSEQ multiplex PCR, yet TCRdb's version contains in-frame clones alone and is incomplete. The table records about 110,000 clones, roughly 90% of them present only once. The TCR was taken from an adult in good health. The sample was peripheral blood, taken on day 0 of AZD1222 vaccination. The chain carries TRBV28 and TRBJ2-6; no definite D call. The CDR3 region has the DNA TGTGCCAGCAGTTTCAGCTCTGGGGCCAACGTCCTGACTTTC. It is translated as CASSFSSGANVLTF.